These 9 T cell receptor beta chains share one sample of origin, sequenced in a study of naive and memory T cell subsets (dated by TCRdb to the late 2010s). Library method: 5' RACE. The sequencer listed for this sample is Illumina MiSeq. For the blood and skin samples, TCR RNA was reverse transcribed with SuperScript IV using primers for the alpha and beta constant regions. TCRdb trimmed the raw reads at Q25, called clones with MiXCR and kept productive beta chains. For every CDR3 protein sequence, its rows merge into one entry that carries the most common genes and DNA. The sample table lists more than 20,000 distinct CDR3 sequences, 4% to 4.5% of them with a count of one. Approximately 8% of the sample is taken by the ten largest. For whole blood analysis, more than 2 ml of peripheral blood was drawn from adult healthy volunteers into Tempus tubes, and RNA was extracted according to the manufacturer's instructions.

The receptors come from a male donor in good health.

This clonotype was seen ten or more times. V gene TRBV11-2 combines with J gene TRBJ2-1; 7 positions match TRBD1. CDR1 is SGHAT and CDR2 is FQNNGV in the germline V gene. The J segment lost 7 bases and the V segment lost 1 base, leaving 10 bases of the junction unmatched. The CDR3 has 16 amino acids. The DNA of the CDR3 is TGTGCCAGCAGCTTAGGGTGGACGGTCAGGGGGAATGAGCAGTTCTTC. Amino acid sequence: CASSLGWTVRGNEQFF.

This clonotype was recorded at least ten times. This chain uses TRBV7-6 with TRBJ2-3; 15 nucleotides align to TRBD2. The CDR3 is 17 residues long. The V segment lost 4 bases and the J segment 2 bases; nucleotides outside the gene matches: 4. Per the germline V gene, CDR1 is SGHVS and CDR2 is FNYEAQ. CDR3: CASSSGLAGGDTDTQYF. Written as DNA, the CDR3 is TGTGCCAGCAGCTCGGGACTAGCGGGAGGAGACACAGATACGCAGTATTTT.

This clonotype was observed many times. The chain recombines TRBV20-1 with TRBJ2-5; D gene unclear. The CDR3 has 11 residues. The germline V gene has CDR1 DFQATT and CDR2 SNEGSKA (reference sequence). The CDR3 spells CSRPYQETQYF. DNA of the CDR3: TGCAGCAGGCCCTACCAAGAGACCCAGTACTTC.

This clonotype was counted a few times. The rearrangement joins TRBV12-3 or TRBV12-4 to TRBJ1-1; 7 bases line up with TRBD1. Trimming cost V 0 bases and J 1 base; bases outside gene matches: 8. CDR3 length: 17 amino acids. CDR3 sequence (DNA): TGTGCCAGCAGTTTAGCCCAGAAGGGGGCGAGGAACACTGAAGCTTTCTTT. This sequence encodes CASSLAQKGARNTEAFF.

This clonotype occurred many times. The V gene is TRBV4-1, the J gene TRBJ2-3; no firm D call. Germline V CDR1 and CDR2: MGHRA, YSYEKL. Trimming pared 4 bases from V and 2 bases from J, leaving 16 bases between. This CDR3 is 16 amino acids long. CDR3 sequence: CASSLPAEPNTDTQYF. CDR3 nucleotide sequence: TGCGCCAGCAGCCTCCCCGCGGAACCCAACACAGATACGCAGTATTTT.

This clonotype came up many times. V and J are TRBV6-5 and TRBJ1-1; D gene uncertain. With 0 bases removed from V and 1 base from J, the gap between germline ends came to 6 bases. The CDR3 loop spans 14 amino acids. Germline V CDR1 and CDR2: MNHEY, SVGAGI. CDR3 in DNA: TGTGCCAGCAGTTACTCGACCGGGAACACTGAAGCTTTCTTT. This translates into CASSYSTGNTEAFF.

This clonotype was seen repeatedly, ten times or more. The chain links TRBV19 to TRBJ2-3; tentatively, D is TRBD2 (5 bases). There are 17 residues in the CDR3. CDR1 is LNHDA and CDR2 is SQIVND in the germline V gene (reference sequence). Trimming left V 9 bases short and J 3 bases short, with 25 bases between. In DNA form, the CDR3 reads TGTGCCAGCCCGTCCCATAGTCTGGGAGCCCGGACAGATACGCAGTATTTT. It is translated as CASPSHSLGARTDTQYF.

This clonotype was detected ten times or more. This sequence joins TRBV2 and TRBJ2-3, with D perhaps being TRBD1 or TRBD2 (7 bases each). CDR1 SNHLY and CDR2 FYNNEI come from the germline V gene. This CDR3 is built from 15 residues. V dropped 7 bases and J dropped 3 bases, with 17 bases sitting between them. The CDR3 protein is CASKRQGGGTDTQYF. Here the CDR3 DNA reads TGTGCCAGCAAGAGACAGGGAGGGGGAACAGATACGCAGTATTTT.

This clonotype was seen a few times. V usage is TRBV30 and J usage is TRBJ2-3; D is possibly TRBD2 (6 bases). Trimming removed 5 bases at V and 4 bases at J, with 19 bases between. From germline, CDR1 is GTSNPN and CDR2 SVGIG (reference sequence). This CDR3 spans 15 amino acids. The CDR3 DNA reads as TGTGCCTGGGAAAATAGCGGCGCTCGCGCAGATACGCAGTATTTT. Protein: CAWENSGARADTQYF.